The TCR beta chain under discussion was sequenced for a study of PD-1 blockade in mismatch repair-deficient tumors. This clone is medium-sized in the sample. Measured with immunoSEQ multiplex PCR; TCRdb has only the in-frame clones, and not every one. The profile shows about 68,000 clones, around 80% of them singletons. Germline assignment: CDR1 SNHLY and CDR2 FYNNEI. The CDR3 is 12 amino acids. Deletions cut 6 bases from V and 2 bases from J, with 8 bases between. Material: peripheral blood, obtained 2 weeks after starting pembrolizumab. This rearrangement joins TRBV2 to TRBJ2-7, with D possibly matching TRBD1 (5 bases). The TCR was taken from an adult with mismatch repair-deficient cancer. The CDR3: CASSADTYEQYF. DNA for the CDR3: TGTGCCAGCAGCGCGGACACCTACGAGCAGTACTTC.